This T cell receptor beta chain came from a study of identical twins. Each CDR3 protein gets one entry after TCRdb re-called the 5' RACE reads with MiXCR. The sample includes around 680,000 distinct CDR3 sequences, over 8.5% of them seen just once. This clonotype occurred many times. These data are also associated with another study on yellow fever vaccine responses in identical twins.

The receptor comes from a young woman in good health. Sequencing was done on a sample of PBMCs.

The CDR3, as DNA: TGTGCCAGCAGTTATGACACAGAAGAGACCCAGTACTTC. Its translation is CASSYDTEETQYF. J is TRBJ2-5 and V is TRBV6-5, with no clear D. The CDR3 has 13 amino acids. Trimming stripped 3 bases from V and 3 bases from J, with 8 bases between. Germline V gene sequence: CDR1 MNHEY, CDR2 SVGAGI.